This is a list of T cell receptor beta chains from one sample in a study of blood T cell repertoires in COVID-19. Using immunoSEQ multiplex PCR, the repertoire was profiled, and TCRdb retains in-frame clones only, with some absent. The table includes about 160,000 clones, 70% to 90% detected once. Sequences were obtained from peripheral blood. Receptors originate from a man in his 60s with acute or convalescent COVID-19. Each CDR3 is given with its conserved first and last residue. Each record gives: J gene, clone size, CDR3 length, V gene, D gene, CDR3 protein, CDR3 DNA. The D gene is left open where the match is weak. Expanded clones get a size class; other rows say once, few or many, or leave the size out.

TRBJ2-1,-,16,TRBV5-6,TRBD1,CASSLNRGRTYNEQFF,TGTGCCAGCAGCTTGAACAGGGGAAGAACCTACAATGAGCAGTTCTTC
TRBJ2-1,-,12,TRBV18,TRBD2,CASSPETSVMVF,TGTGCCAGCTCACCGGAGACTAGCGTGATGGTCTTC
TRBJ2-1,once,14,TRBV19,-,CASSSGTPSNEQFF,TGTGCCAGTAGTTCCGGGACACCCTCGAATGAGCAGTTCTTC
TRBJ1-1,-,15,TRBV18,TRBD1,CASSEGQGAWTEAFF,TGTGCCAGCTCAGAAGGACAGGGGGCTTGGACTGAAGCTTTCTTT
TRBJ2-1,-,15,TRBV6-6,TRBD1,CASRYEGTGPSEQFF,TGTGCCAGCCGCTATGAAGGGACAGGGCCTTCCGAGCAGTTCTTC
TRBJ2-7,-,15,TRBV18,-,CASSRSRGGLYEQYF,TGTGCCAGCTCACGGAGCAGGGGCGGCCTCTACGAGCAGTACTTC
TRBJ1-3,-,16,TRBV2,-,CASRKILQISGNTIYF,TGTGCCAGCAGAAAAATATTACAGATCTCTGGAAACACCATATATTTT
TRBJ2-2,-,14,TRBV6-5,TRBD1,CALQGARGTGELFF,TGTGCCTTACAGGGGGCGCGGGGCACCGGGGAGCTGTTTTTT
TRBJ2-2,-,13,TRBV18,-,CASSRLNTGELFF,TGTGCCAGCTCCCGTCTCAACACCGGGGAGCTGTTTTTT
TRBJ1-2,-,13,TRBV6-4,TRBD1,CASSSTGDYGYTF,TGTGCCAGCAGCTCTACAGGGGACTATGGCTACACCTTC
TRBJ2-7,-,13,TRBV2,TRBD1,CASSGQGAGEQYF,TGTGCCAGCAGTGGGCAGGGGGCGGGAGAGCAGTACTTC
TRBJ1-1,-,14,TRBV5-5,TRBD1,CASSKGQSNTEAFF,TGTGCCAGCAGCAAGGGACAGTCGAACACTGAAGCTTTCTTT
TRBJ2-1,-,14,TRBV6-5,-,CASRTGGLDNEQFF,TGTGCCAGCAGGACAGGAGGCTTAGACAATGAGCAGTTCTTC
TRBJ2-7,-,14,TRBV7-2,TRBD1,CASSVRQGSHEQYF,TGTGCCAGCAGCGTACGACAGGGCTCCCACGAGCAGTACTTC
TRBJ1-2,-,14,TRBV19,-,CASRRDGGFYGYTF,TGTGCCAGTAGGCGGGACGGAGGATTCTATGGCTACACCTTC
TRBJ1-2,-,11,TRBV10-2,-,CASRRGDGYTF,TGCGCCAGCCGGCGGGGGGACGGCTACACCTTC
TRBJ1-2,-,17,TRBV5-1,TRBD1,CASSLARRTGGSHGYTF,TGCGCCAGCAGCTTGGCTCGGAGGACAGGGGGCAGCCATGGCTACACCTTC
TRBJ2-1,-,16,TRBV5-8,TRBD1,CASSSSRTGPVNEQFF,TGTGCCAGCAGCTCATCTCGGACAGGGCCGGTCAATGAGCAGTTCTTC
TRBJ1-2,once,14,TRBV5-6,TRBD1,CASSFRDRDYGYTF,TGTGCCAGCAGCTTCCGGGACAGGGACTATGGCTACACCTTC
TRBJ1-2,-,12,TRBV7-8,-,CASSLGYYGYTF,TGTGCCAGCAGCCTCGGGTATTATGGCTACACCTTC
TRBJ2-3,-,17,TRBV24-1,TRBD1,CATSDPSPGQGSDTQYF,TGTGCCACCAGTGATCCTTCCCCGGGACAGGGGTCAGATACGCAGTATTTT
TRBJ1-4,-,15,TRBV29-1,TRBD1,CSVAKSGTGQPKLFF,TGCAGCGTTGCAAAATCCGGGACAGGACAACCAAAACTGTTTTTT
TRBJ1-3,-,16,TRBV4-2,-,CASSQDAGLSGNTIYF,TGTGCCAGCAGCCAAGACGCGGGGCTCTCTGGAAACACCATATATTTT
TRBJ2-1,once,15,TRBV30,TRBD2,CAWSLAGGTYNEQFF,TGTGCCTGGAGCCTAGCGGGGGGGACATACAATGAGCAGTTCTTC
TRBJ2-3,-,11,TRBV30,TRBD1,CAWRDRDTQYF,TGTGCCTGGAGGGACAGGGATACGCAGTATTTT
TRBJ1-2,-,15,TRBV5-1,TRBD1,CASREAGTGAYGYTF,TGCGCCAGCAGAGAGGCCGGGACAGGGGCCTATGGCTACACCTTC
TRBJ1-1,-,17,TRBV5-4,TRBD1,CASSWRDRGFSNTEAFF,TGTGCCAGCAGCTGGAGGGACAGGGGATTTAGTAACACTGAAGCTTTCTTT
TRBJ2-3,-,15,TRBV5-1,TRBD2,CASSLAAGGADTQYF,TGCGCCAGCAGCTTGGCAGCGGGGGGGGCAGATACGCAGTATTTT